Below are 18 T cell receptor beta chains sequenced from a single sample in a study of T cell responses to AZD1222 COVID-19 vaccine. The table came from immunoSEQ multiplex PCR; TCRdb's copy has only in-frame clones and leaves some out. The sample has around 130,000 clones; 80% to 90% are singletons. The sample here was peripheral blood, taken on day 0 of AZD1222 vaccination. The receptors come from an adult in good health.

The chain has TRBV11-3 and TRBJ2-1; TRBD2 matches at 7 bases. Germline CDR1 and CDR2: SGHNT and YENEEA. CDR3 length: 15 amino acids. Trimming cost V 3 bases and J 7 bases; bases outside gene matches: 9. Written as DNA, the CDR3 is TGTGCCAGCAGCTTCGGGCTAGCGGCCACGAATGAGCAGTTCTTC. Translation gives CASSFGLAATNEQFF.

The rearrangement links TRBV7-8 to TRBJ1-3; a weak D match, TRBD1 (5 bases). CDR3 size: 15 residues. Trimming removed 6 bases from V and 0 bases from J, with 12 bases in between. Germline assignment: CDR1 SGHVS and CDR2 FQNEAQ. The CDR3 protein is CASRGPGFSGNTIYF. In DNA, the CDR3 is TGTGCCAGCAGGGGTCCAGGGTTCTCTGGAAACACCATATATTTT.

The rearrangement uses TRBV7-8 and TRBJ1-6; the D is unclear. Germline V gene sequence: CDR1 SGHVS, CDR2 FQNEAQ. V shed 5 bases and J shed 12 bases, with 11 bases lying between them. CDR3 length equals 12 residues. The CDR3 DNA sequence: TGTGCCAGCAGCCTGGTTGATAGACCCCTCCACTTT. Amino acids: CASSLVDRPLHF.

The chain links TRBV27 to TRBJ2-7; weak D call: TRBD1 (5 bases). V was shortened by 5 bases and J by 6 bases, with 23 bases between the two germline ends. The CDR3 contains 16 residues. The V gene's germline CDR1 is MNHEY and CDR2 SMNVEV (reference sequence). Written as DNA, the CDR3 is TGTGCCAGCAGTAGTTCTACTCCAGGGATATCTCTCGAGCAGTACTTC. Translated: CASSSSTPGISLEQYF.

The chain joins TRBV19 to TRBJ2-2; 7 nucleotides align to TRBD1. Germline CDR1 and CDR2: LNHDA and SQIVND (reference sequence). J gave up 3 bases and V 6 bases, and 4 bases lay outside the gene matches. This CDR3 region has 14 residues. The CDR3 DNA sequence: TGTGCCAGTAGCCTCACAGGGGACACCGGGGAGCTGTTTTTT. Translated, it gives CASSLTGDTGELFF.

The gene calls are TRBV6-5 and TRBJ2-7; D possibly corresponds to TRBD1 (5 bases). This CDR3 spans 15 amino acids. V dropped 5 bases and J dropped 0 bases, with 14 bases sitting between them. Germline lookup yields CDR1 MNHEY and CDR2 SVGAGI. The DNA of the CDR3 is TGTGCCAGCAGTCCCCAGGGTGCCCTCTCCTACGAGCAGTACTTC. This encodes CASSPQGALSYEQYF.

The chain joins TRBV5-5 to TRBJ2-3; TRBD1 matches at 7 bases. V gave up 3 bases and J gave up 2 bases; unmatched junction bases: 6. The CDR3 spans 15 residues. Germline CDR1 reads SGHKS; CDR2 reads YYEKEE (reference sequence). The CDR3 loop is CASSYGQVLTDTQYF. The CDR3 region has the DNA TGTGCCAGCAGCTATGGACAGGTTCTCACAGATACGCAGTATTTT.

V and J are TRBV24-1 and TRBJ1-5; 12 bases map to TRBD1. The CDR3 runs to 16 residues. CDR1 is KGHDR, CDR2 SFDVKD, per germline. Trimming cost V 3 bases and J 6 bases; bases outside gene matches: 5. The CDR3 DNA reads as TGTGCCACCAGTGATCCCGGGACAGGGGGCGGTCAGCCCCAGCATTTT. The encoded protein is CATSDPGTGGGQPQHF.

The chain combines TRBV3-1 (or the pseudogene TRBV3-2) with TRBJ2-7; 9 positions agree with TRBD1. The V segment lost 6 bases and the J segment 2 bases; nucleotides outside the gene matches: 14. The CDR3 is 17 amino acids. CDR1 LGHDT and CDR2 YNNKEL come from the germline V gene (reference sequence). CDR3 coding DNA: TGTGCCAGCAGGCCGGGACAGGGAGTGGGGGCGGCCTACGAGCAGTACTTC. It codes for CASRPGQGVGAAYEQYF.

This sequence joins TRBV6-2 or TRBV6-3 and TRBJ2-7; 10 nucleotides align to TRBD2. Per germline, CDR1 MNHEY and CDR2 SVGEGT. V lost 2 bases and J lost 7; bases outside the gene matches: 5. CDR3 size: 14 residues. CDR3 coding DNA: TGTGCCAGCAGTTACCTGCCTAGCGGGAGAGAGCAGTACTTC. This sequence encodes CASSYLPSGREQYF.

The V gene is TRBV4-3, the J gene TRBJ2-7; the match to TRBD1 covers 8 bases. The CDR3 is 16 residues long. Germline trimming cut 0 bases from V and 4 bases from J; bases unmatched to any gene: 8. Germline CDR1 LGHNA, CDR2 YSLEER. The CDR3 reads CASSQERRGLGYEQYF. The DNA for the CDR3 is TGCGCCAGCAGCCAAGAGCGCAGGGGGCTGGGTTACGAGCAGTACTTC.

The rearrangement joins TRBV18 to TRBJ1-1, with a tentative D call TRBD1 (5 bases). Trimming cost V 0 bases and J 1 base, with 9 bases left between them. This CDR3 is built from 15 residues. Germline V gene sequence: CDR1 KGHSH, CDR2 LQKENI. CDR3 DNA: TGTGCCAGCTCACCACCGGGGGGGTCGAACACTGAAGCTTTCTTT. It translates to CASSPPGGSNTEAFF.

The chain employs TRBV7-7 and TRBJ2-1; D gene ambiguous. V gave up 2 bases and J gave up 9 bases, with 8 bases separating them. CDR1 and CDR2 from the germline V gene are SSHAT and FNYEAQ (reference sequence). There are 12 residues in the CDR3. The CDR3 DNA reads TGTGCCAGCAGCTTATGGCGGCTTGAGCAGTTCTTC. Its protein product is CASSLWRLEQFF.

V and J are TRBV6-1 and TRBJ2-6; D remains ambiguous. Germline V gene data show CDR1 as MNHNS and CDR2 as SASEGT. V was shortened by 2 bases and J by 2 bases, with 13 bases between the two germline ends. This CDR3 is built from 17 residues. CDR3 coding DNA: TGTGCCAGCAGTGAATTGGGAAGAGGCACTGGGGCCAACGTCCTGACTTTC. Translated, it gives CASSELGRGTGANVLTF.

This chain connects TRBV3-1 (or the pseudogene TRBV3-2) to TRBJ2-7, with 7 bases identical to TRBD2. The CDR3 spans 18 residues. From germline, CDR1 is LGHDT and CDR2 YNNKEL (reference sequence). The junction had 22 bases not matched to a gene; V was cut back by 7 bases and J by 4 bases. CDR3 region: CASTHWPRRGSPKYEQYF. The CDR3 nucleotides read TGTGCCAGCACCCACTGGCCCAGGCGGGGGTCCCCCAAATACGAGCAGTACTTC.

The genes are TRBV18 and TRBJ2-7; 14 bases agree with TRBD2. Germline-derived CDR1 and CDR2 are KGHSH and LQKENI. The CDR3 covers 16 residues. J gave up 4 bases and V 3 bases, and 5 bases lay outside the gene matches. CDR3 coding DNA: TGTGCCAGCTCACCCTCTGGGACTAGCGGGGGATACGAGCAGTACTTC. Protein product: CASSPSGTSGGYEQYF.

This chain uses TRBV7-8 with TRBJ2-7; D unresolved. There are 13 residues in the CDR3. V was pared by 3 bases and J by 4 bases, with 10 bases between. Germline lookup yields CDR1 SGHVS and CDR2 FQNEAQ. CDR3 in amino acids: CASSFERSYEQYF. CDR3 DNA: TGTGCCAGCAGCTTCGAACGGTCATACGAGCAGTACTTC.

The chain is built from TRBV6-6 and TRBJ2-7; the match to TRBD1 covers 8 bases. This CDR3 is built from 16 residues. The junction had 11 bases not matched to a gene; V was cut back by 2 bases and J by 5 bases. Germline V gives CDR1 MNHNY, CDR2 SVGAGI (reference sequence). CDR3 sequence reads: CASSYTEWTGNNEQYF. In DNA form, the CDR3 reads TGTGCCAGCAGTTACACCGAGTGGACAGGGAACAACGAGCAGTACTTC.